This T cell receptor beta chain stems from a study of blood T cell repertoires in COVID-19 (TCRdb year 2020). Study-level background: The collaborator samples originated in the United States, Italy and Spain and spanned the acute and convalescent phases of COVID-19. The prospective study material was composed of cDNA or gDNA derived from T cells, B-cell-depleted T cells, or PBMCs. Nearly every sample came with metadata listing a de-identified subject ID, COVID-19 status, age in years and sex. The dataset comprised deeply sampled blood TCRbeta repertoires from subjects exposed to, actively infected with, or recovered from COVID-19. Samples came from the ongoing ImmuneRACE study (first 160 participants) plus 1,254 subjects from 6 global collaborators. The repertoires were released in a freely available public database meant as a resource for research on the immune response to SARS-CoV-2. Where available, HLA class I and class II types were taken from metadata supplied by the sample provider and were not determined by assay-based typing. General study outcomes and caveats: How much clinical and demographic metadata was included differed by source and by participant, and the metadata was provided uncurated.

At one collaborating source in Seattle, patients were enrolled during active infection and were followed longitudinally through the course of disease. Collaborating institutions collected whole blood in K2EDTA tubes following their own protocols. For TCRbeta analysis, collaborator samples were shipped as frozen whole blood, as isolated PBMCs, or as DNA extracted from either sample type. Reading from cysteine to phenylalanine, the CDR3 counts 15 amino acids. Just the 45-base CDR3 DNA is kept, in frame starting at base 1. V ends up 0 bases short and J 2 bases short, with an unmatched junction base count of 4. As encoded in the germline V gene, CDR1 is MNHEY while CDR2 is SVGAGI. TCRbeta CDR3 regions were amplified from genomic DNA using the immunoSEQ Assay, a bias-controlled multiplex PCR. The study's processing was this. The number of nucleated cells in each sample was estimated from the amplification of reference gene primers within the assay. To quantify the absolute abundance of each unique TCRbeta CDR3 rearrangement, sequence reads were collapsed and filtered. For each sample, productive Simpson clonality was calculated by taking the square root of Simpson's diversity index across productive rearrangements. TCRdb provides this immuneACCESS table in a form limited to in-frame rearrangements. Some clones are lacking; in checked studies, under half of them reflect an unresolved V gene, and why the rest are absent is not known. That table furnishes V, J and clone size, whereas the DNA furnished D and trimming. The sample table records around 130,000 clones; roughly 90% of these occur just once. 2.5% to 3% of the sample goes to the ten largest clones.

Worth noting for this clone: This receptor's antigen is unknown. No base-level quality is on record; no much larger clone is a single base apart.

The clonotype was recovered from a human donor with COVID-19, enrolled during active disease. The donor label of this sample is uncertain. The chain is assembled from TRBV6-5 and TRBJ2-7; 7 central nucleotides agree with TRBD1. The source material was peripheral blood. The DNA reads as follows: TGTGCCAGCAGTTACTCGGGACAGCTGCCCTACGAGCAGTACTTC. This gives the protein CASSYSGQLPYEQYF.